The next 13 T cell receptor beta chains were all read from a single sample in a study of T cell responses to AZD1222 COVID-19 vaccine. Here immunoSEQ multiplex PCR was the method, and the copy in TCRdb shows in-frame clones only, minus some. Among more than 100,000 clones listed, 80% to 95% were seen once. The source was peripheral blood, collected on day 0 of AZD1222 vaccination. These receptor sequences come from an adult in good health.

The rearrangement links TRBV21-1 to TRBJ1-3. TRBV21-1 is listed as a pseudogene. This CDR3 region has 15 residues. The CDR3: CASSIGLCSGNTIYF. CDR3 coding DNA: TGTGCCAGCAGCATAGGTCTCTGCTCTGGAAACACCATATATTTT.

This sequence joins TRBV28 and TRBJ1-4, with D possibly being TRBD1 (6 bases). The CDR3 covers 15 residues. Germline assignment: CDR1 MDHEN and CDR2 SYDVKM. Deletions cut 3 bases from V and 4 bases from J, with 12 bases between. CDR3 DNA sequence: TGTGCCAGCAGTTTGAGGGGGGCCTTTAATGAAAAACTGTTTTTT. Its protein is CASSLRGAFNEKLFF.

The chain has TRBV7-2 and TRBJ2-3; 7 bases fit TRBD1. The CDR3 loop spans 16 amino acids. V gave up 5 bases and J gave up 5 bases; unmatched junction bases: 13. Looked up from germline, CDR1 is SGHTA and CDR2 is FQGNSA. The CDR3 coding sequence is TGTGCCAGCAGCATCGACAGGGCCCCAAAACTAGATACGCAGTATTTT. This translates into CASSIDRAPKLDTQYF.

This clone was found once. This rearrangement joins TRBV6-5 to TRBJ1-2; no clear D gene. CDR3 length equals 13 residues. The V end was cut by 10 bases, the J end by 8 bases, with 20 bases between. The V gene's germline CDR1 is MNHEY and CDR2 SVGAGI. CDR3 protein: CAISSGYLGGYTF. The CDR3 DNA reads TGTGCCATCTCATCAGGATATTTGGGGGGCTACACCTTC.

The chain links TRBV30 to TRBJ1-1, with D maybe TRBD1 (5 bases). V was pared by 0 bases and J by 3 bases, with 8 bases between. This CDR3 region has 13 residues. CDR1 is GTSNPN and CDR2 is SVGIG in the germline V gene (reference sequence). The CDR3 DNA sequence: TGTGCCTGGAGTGTGGGCAGGGACACTGAAGCTTTCTTT. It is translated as CAWSVGRDTEAFF.

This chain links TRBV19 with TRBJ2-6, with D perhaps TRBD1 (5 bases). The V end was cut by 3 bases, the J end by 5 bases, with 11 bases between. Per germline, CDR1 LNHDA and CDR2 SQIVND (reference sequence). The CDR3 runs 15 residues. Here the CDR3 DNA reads TGTGCCAGTAGTATGGGGCGTCGGAGGGCCAACGTCCTGACTTTC. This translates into CASSMGRRRANVLTF.

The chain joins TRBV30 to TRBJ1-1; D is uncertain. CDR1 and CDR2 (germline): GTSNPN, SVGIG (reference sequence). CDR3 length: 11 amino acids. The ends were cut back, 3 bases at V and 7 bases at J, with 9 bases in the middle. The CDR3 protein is CAWRYGNEAFF. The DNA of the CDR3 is TGTGCCTGGAGGTATGGTAATGAAGCTTTCTTT.

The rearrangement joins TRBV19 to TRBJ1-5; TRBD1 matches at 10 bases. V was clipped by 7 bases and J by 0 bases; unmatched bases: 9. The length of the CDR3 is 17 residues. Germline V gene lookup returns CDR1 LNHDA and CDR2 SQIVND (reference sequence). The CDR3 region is CASIGDRGQYSNQPQHF. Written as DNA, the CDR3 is TGTGCCAGTATAGGGGACAGGGGCCAGTATAGCAATCAGCCCCAGCATTTT. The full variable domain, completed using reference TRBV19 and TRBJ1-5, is DGGITQSPKYLFRKEGQNVTLSCEQNLNHDAMYWYRQDPGQGLRLIYYSQIVNDFQKGDIAEGYSVSREKKESFPLTVTSAQKNPTAFYLCASIGDRGQYSNQPQHFGDGTRLSIL.

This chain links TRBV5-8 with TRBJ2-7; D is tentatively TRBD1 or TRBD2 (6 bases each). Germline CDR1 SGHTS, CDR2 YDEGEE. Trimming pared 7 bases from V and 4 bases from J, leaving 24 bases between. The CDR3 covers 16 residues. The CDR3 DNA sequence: TGTGCCAGCGGCCTAGAGGGGGGCAGCTTAAGGTACGAGCAGTACTTC. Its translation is CASGLEGGSLRYEQYF.

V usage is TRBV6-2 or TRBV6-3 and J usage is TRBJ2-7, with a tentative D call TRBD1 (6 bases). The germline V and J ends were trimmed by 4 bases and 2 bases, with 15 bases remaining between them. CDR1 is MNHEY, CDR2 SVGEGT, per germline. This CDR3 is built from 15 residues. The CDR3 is CASSSMDSIAYEQYF. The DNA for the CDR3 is TGTGCCAGCAGTTCCATGGACAGTATAGCCTACGAGCAGTACTTC.

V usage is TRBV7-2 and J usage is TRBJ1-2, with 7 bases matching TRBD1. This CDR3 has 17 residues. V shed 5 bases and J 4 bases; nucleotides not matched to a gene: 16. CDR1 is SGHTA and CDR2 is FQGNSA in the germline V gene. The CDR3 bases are TGTGCCAGCAGCCCTGGAGGGGCAGGGGGACGGGGCTATGGCTACACCTTC. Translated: CASSPGGAGGRGYGYTF.

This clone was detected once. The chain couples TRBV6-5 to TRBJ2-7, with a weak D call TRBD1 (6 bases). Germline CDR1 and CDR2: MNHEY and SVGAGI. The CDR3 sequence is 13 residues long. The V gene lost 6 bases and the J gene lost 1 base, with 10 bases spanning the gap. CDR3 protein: CASRSGQSYEQYF. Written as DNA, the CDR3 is TGTGCCAGCAGGTCAGGACAGTCCTACGAGCAGTACTTC.

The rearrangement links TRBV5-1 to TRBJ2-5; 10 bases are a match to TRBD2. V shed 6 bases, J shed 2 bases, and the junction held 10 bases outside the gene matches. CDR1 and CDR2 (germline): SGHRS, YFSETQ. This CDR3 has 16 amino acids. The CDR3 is CASTPRASGGQETQYF. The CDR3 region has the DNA TGCGCCAGCACCCCCCGGGCTAGCGGGGGACAAGAGACCCAGTACTTC.